This entry lists 12 T cell receptor beta chains sequenced from one sample in a study of blood T cell repertoires in COVID-19. Assay: immunoSEQ multiplex PCR; the TCRdb copy retains only in-frame clones and omits some. Found here are around 150,000 clones, roughly 91% of them singletons; the top ten hold roughly 5%. The sequenced sample was peripheral blood. The origin of the receptors is a woman aged 45-60 years with acute or convalescent COVID-19.

V usage is TRBV19 and J usage is TRBJ1-2, with D unclear. Between the trimmed V and J ends, which lost 7 bases and 2 bases, there was a span of 11 bases. The germline V gene encodes CDR1 LNHDA and CDR2 SQIVND (reference sequence). The CDR3 is 13 residues long. The CDR3 coding sequence is TGTGCCAGTATGGAGGGTTTGAACTATGGCTACACCTTC. Translation gives CASMEGLNYGYTF.

The chain is built from TRBV29-1 and TRBJ1-3; no clear D gene. The CDR3 has 12 amino acids. Germline CDR1 SQVTM, CDR2 ANQGSEA. V lost 6 bases and J 4 bases, leaving 10 bases between the germline ends. CDR3 bases: TGCAGCGTACTCCTTTTGGGAAACACCATATATTTT. It is translated as CSVLLLGNTIYF.

V and J are TRBV7-9 and TRBJ2-2; 8 positions agree with TRBD2. The CDR3 extends over 16 amino acids. CDR1 is SEHNR, CDR2 FQNEAQ, per germline (reference sequence). Germline trimming cut 3 bases from V and 5 bases from J; bases unmatched to any gene: 8. This chain's CDR3 is CASSLLAGGWTGELFF. CDR3 DNA: TGTGCCAGCAGCTTGTTGGCGGGGGGATGGACCGGGGAGCTGTTTTTT.

The chain couples TRBV9 to TRBJ1-6; TRBD1 might be the D (5 bases). Trimming shortened V by 0 bases and J by 5 bases, and 12 bases separated the two germline ends. Germline V gene sequence: CDR1 SGDLS, CDR2 YYNGEE. The CDR3 runs to 16 residues. This CDR3 is CASSVGSQGNNSPLHF. Written as DNA, the CDR3 is TGTGCCAGCAGCGTAGGGTCCCAGGGTAATAATTCACCCCTCCACTTT.

The V and J genes are TRBV30 and TRBJ1-5, with 10 bases that match TRBD1. This CDR3 region has 16 residues. With 4 bases clipped from V and 2 bases from J, the junction kept 8 bases outside the gene matches. Germline assignment: CDR1 GTSNPN and CDR2 SVGIG (reference sequence). The CDR3 coding sequence is TGTGCCTGGAACCTGGGACAGGGGCTAGGCAATCAGCCCCAGCATTTT. Amino acid sequence: CAWNLGQGLGNQPQHF.

This clone was seen once. The chain recombines TRBV30 with TRBJ2-5; the match to TRBD2 covers 11 bases. V shed 4 bases and J 1 base; nucleotides not matched to a gene: 2. The germline V gene has CDR1 GTSNPN and CDR2 SVGIG (reference sequence). The CDR3 consists of 14 residues. CDR3 protein: CAWNLAGGQETQYF. The CDR3 nucleotides are TGTGCCTGGAACCTAGCGGGGGGCCAAGAGACCCAGTACTTC.

The chain has TRBV3-1 (or the pseudogene TRBV3-2) and TRBJ1-3; D gene uncertain. The CDR3 totals 16 residues. V was trimmed by 1 base and J by 0 bases, leaving 10 bases between them. The germline V gene has CDR1 LGHDT and CDR2 YNNKEL (reference sequence). CDR3 coding DNA: TGTGCCAGCAGCCAAGCGGGGATCAACTCTGGAAACACCATATATTTT. This sequence encodes CASSQAGINSGNTIYF.

The V call is TRBV28, the J call TRBJ2-7; 7 bases are shared with TRBD2. Germline V gives CDR1 MDHEN, CDR2 SYDVKM. V shed 3 bases and J 2 bases; nucleotides not matched to a gene: 7. CDR3 size: 15 residues. The CDR3 spells CASSLTSPKTYEQYF. The CDR3 DNA is TGTGCCAGCAGTTTGACTAGCCCGAAAACCTACGAGCAGTACTTC.

The chain links TRBV3-1 (or the pseudogene TRBV3-2) to TRBJ1-1, with D unclear. This CDR3 spans 13 amino acids. Germline-derived CDR1 and CDR2 are LGHDT and YNNKEL (reference sequence). Trimming removed 2 bases from V and 4 bases from J, with 8 bases in between. This chain's CDR3 is CASSQRGATEAFF. The CDR3 DNA sequence: TGTGCCAGCAGCCAACGGGGAGCCACTGAAGCTTTCTTT.

The CDR3 DNA reads TGTGCCAGTAGTATCAAGTCGGGGACTTACAATGAGCAGTTCTTC. This sequence encodes CASSIKSGTYNEQFF. This chain joins TRBV19 and TRBJ2-1, with D maybe TRBD2 (6 bases). Germline CDR1 reads LNHDA; CDR2 reads SQIVND (reference sequence). This CDR3 is built from 15 residues. The V end lost 3 bases, the J end lost 4 bases, and 13 bases lay between the germline ends.

The rearrangement uses TRBV3-1 (or the pseudogene TRBV3-2) and TRBJ1-2, with D maybe TRBD1 (6 bases). The CDR3 totals 13 residues. The germline V gene has CDR1 LGHDT and CDR2 YNNKEL (reference sequence). Deletions cut 1 base from V and 10 bases from J, with 13 bases between. The CDR3 nucleotides are TGTGCCAGCAGCCAAGCGGACAGCGAGCCCTACACCTTC. It encodes CASSQADSEPYTF.

The chain is built from TRBV2 and TRBJ2-1; a weak D match, TRBD2 (5 bases). Germline V gene lookup returns CDR1 SNHLY and CDR2 FYNNEI. V lost 10 bases and J 7 bases, leaving 14 bases between the germline ends. The length of the CDR3 is 12 residues. The CDR3 coding sequence is TGTGCCACGACGAGGGATAGGAATGAGCAGTTCTTC. Its translation: CATTRDRNEQFF.